The present T cell receptor (beta chain) was sequenced within a study of blood T cell repertoires in COVID-19 (TCRdb year 2020). Some background on the complete study: Samples from collaborators originated in the United States, Italy and Spain and spanned both the acute and convalescent phases of COVID-19. Deeply sampled blood TCRbeta repertoires from subjects exposed to, actively infected with, or recovered from COVID-19 were included in the dataset. The repertoires were released in a freely available public database intended as a resource for research on the immune response to SARS-CoV-2. The prospective study material was composed of cDNA or gDNA derived from T cells, B-cell-depleted T cells, or PBMCs. Where HLA class I and class II types were available, the types were taken from metadata supplied by the sample provider, not from assay-based typing. Nearly every sample came with metadata listing a de-identified subject ID, COVID-19 status, age in years and sex. Samples came from the ongoing ImmuneRACE study (first 160 participants) plus 1,254 subjects from 6 global collaborators. Beyond this particular receptor, the publication reports: Clinical and demographic metadata were provided uncurated, with the amount varying by source and participant.

Note on this clone: No antigen is known for it. Base qualities are not recorded, but no much larger clone differs from it by a single base.

TCRbeta CDR3 regions were amplified from genomic DNA using the immunoSEQ Assay, a bias-controlled multiplex PCR. In the paper's pipeline: The number of nucleated cells in each sample was estimated from the amplification of reference gene primers within the assay. Sequence reads were collapsed and filtered to measure the absolute abundance of every unique TCRbeta CDR3 rearrangement. For each sample, productive Simpson clonality was calculated as the square root of Simpson's diversity index across productive rearrangements. TCRdb provides this immuneACCESS table in a form limited to in-frame rearrangements. Some clones are lacking; in checked studies, under half of them reflect an unresolved V gene, and why the rest are absent is not known. V and J calls and clone size are as listed in that table; D and trimming were resolved from the DNA. The sample data list about 400,000 clones, and around 86% of these were observed just once. The top ten constitute approximately 2.9% of the sample.

Each collaborating institution followed its own protocols to collect whole blood in K2EDTA tubes. Collaborator samples were shipped for TCRbeta analysis as frozen whole blood, isolated PBMCs, or DNA extracted from either sample type. From a lookup of the germline V gene, CDR1 and CDR2 are MGHRA and YSYEKL. After removal of 3 bases from V and 5 bases from J, the junction retains 11 bases not matched to a gene. From the cysteine through the phenylalanine, the CDR3 covers 17 amino acids. Left in the record is the CDR3 DNA by itself, 51 bases read in frame from the first base. This chain joins TRBV4-1 to TRBJ2-1; 9 of the junction bases match TRBD1. The receptor's source is a human donor in a cohort sampled during active COVID-19. Material for sequencing was peripheral blood. The DNA is TGCGCCAGCAGCCAGGAACCGGGACAGGGTGAAAACAATGAGCAGTTCTTC. Translated, this is CASSQEPGQGENNEQFF.